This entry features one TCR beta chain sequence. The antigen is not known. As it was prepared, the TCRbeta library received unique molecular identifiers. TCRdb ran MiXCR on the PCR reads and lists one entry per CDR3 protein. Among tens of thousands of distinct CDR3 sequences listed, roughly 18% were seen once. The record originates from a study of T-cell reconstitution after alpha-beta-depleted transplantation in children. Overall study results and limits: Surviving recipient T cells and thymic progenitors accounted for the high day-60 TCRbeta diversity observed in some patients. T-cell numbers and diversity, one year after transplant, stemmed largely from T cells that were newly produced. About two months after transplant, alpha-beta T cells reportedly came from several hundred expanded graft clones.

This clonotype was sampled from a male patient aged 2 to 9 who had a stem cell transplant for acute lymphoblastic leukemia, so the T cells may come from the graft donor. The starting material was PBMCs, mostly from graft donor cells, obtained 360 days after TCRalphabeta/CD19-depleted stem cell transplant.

CDR3 in DNA: TGTGCCAGCAGTTTAAACAGGGGCCCCCACACAGATACGCAGTATTTT. Its translation: CASSLNRGPHTDTQYF. The chain recombines TRBV12-3 or TRBV12-4 with TRBJ2-3; 7 bases map to TRBD1. The CDR3 covers 16 residues. V was clipped by 2 bases and J by 2 bases; unmatched bases: 7.